The 2 T cell receptor beta chains listed next were all sequenced from one sample in a study of neurological immune-mediated disorders. TCRdb re-analysed the 5' RACE reads in MiXCR, keeping a single row per CDR3 protein. The data contain tens of thousands of distinct CDR3 sequences, about an eighth of them singletons. Stated time point: longitudinal time-point 3. What was sequenced was PBMCs. The source of these receptors is a male donor with HTLV-1-associated myelopathy (HAM/TSP).

This clonotype was seen repeatedly, ten times or more. This chain connects TRBV5-5 to TRBJ1-1; 10 nucleotides agree with TRBD1. Germline-derived CDR1 and CDR2 are SGHKS and YYEKEE (reference sequence). V was pared by 4 bases and J by 11 bases, with 5 bases of the junction left unmatched. This CDR3 region has 12 residues. The CDR3 coding sequence is TGTGCCAGCAGCATTGACAGGGGGCGGGCTTTCTTT. Translating gives CASSIDRGRAFF. Supplemented by reference TRBV5-5 and TRBJ1-1, the full variable domain reads DAGVTQSPTHLIKTRGQQVTLRCSPISGHKSVSWYQQVLGQGPQFIFQYYEKEERGRGNFPDRFSARQFPNYSSELNVNALLLGDSALYLCASSIDRGRAFFGQGTRLTVV.

This clonotype was counted at least ten times. This sequence joins TRBV5-1 and TRBJ2-5; D remains ambiguous. This CDR3 has 12 residues. The V gene lost 4 bases and the J gene lost 1 base, with 5 bases spanning the gap. Germline values: CDR1 SGHRS, CDR2 YFSETQ. CDR3 in amino acids: CASSESQETQYF. In nucleotides, the CDR3 is TGCGCCAGCAGCGAGTCCCAAGAGACCCAGTACTTC. The variable domain in full, completed from reference TRBV5-1 and TRBJ2-5, reads KAGVTQTPRYLIKTRGQQVTLSCSPISGHRSVSWYQQTPGQGLQFLFEYFSETQRNKGNFPGRFSGRQFSNSRSEMNVSTLELGDSALYLCASSESQETQYFGPGTRLLVL.